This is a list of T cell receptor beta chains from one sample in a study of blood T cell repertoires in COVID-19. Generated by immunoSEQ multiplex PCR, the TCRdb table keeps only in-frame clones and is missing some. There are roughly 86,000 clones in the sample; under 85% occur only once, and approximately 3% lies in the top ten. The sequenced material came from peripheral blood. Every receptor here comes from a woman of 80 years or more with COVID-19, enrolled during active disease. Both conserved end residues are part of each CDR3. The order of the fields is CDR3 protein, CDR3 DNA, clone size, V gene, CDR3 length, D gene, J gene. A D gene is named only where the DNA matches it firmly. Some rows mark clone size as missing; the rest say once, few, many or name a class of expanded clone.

CDR3: CASSPGQGLEQYF
DNA: TGTGCCAGCTCGCCGGGACAGGGGTTAGAGCAGTACTTC
size: .
V: TRBV18
length: 13
D: TRBD1
J: TRBJ2-7

CDR3: CASRREKAYNEQFF
DNA: TGTGCCAGCAGGCGGGAGAAAGCCTACAATGAGCAGTTCTTC
size: .
V: TRBV2
length: 14
D: TRBD2
J: TRBJ2-1

CDR3: CASRTTGGSSYEQYF
DNA: TGTGCCAGCAGGACGACAGGGGGTAGCTCCTACGAGCAGTACTTC
size: .
V: TRBV6-1
length: 15
D: TRBD1
J: TRBJ2-7

CDR3: CASEGLAGGTYEQYF
DNA: TGTGCCAGCGAAGGACTAGCGGGAGGGACCTACGAGCAGTACTTC
size: once
V: TRBV18
length: 15
D: TRBD2
J: TRBJ2-7

CDR3: CASSEYLRDNSPLHF
DNA: TGTGCCAGCAGTGAATACCTGCGCGATAATTCACCCCTCCACTTT
size: few
V: TRBV2
length: 15
D: .
J: TRBJ1-6

CDR3: CSVSQGVTEAFF
DNA: TGCAGCGTTTCGCAGGGTGTGACTGAAGCTTTCTTT
size: .
V: TRBV29-1
length: 12
D: .
J: TRBJ1-1

CDR3: CASSPRMAGIGSTNEKLFF
DNA: TGTGCCAGCTCACCAAGAATGGCGGGGATTGGATCGACTAATGAAAAACTGTTTTTT
size: .
V: TRBV18
length: 19
D: .
J: TRBJ1-4

CDR3: CASSPWDSSFSTDTQYF
DNA: TGTGCCAGCAGCCCTTGGGACTCGTCGTTTAGCACAGATACGCAGTATTTT
size: .
V: TRBV14
length: 17
D: .
J: TRBJ2-3

CDR3: CASSWTKGRDGYTF
DNA: TGCGCCAGCAGCTGGACTAAGGGTCGGGATGGCTACACCTTC
size: .
V: TRBV5-1
length: 14
D: .
J: TRBJ1-2

CDR3: CATSDPSSTGETQYF
DNA: TGTGCCACCAGTGATCCATCTAGCACCGGAGAGACCCAGTACTTC
size: .
V: TRBV24-1
length: 15
D: .
J: TRBJ2-5

CDR3: CASSLHGELFF
DNA: TGCGCCAGCAGCTTGCACGGGGAGCTGTTTTTT
size: once
V: TRBV5-1
length: 11
D: .
J: TRBJ2-2

CDR3: CAISEGQFNSPLHF
DNA: TGTGCCATCAGTGAGGGACAGTTTAATTCACCCCTCCACTTT
size: .
V: TRBV10-3
length: 14
D: .
J: TRBJ1-6

CDR3: CASSQDQGTGGKEQYF
DNA: TGTGCCAGCAGCCAAGATCAGGGGACAGGGGGGAAGGAGCAGTACTTC
size: .
V: TRBV4-2
length: 16
D: TRBD1
J: TRBJ2-7

CDR3: CATGARYTGELFF
DNA: TGTGCCACCGGGGCCCGTTACACCGGGGAGCTGTTTTTT
size: .
V: TRBV24-1
length: 13
D: .
J: TRBJ2-2

CDR3: CASSPVPGRREKLFF
DNA: TGTGCCAGCAGCCCGGTACCCGGGAGGCGTGAAAAACTGTTTTTT
size: .
V: TRBV11-2
length: 15
D: .
J: TRBJ1-4

CDR3: CASSLSPPGGNTIYF
DNA: TGTGCCAGCAGTTTATCACCTCCAGGGGGAAACACCATATATTTT
size: .
V: TRBV27
length: 15
D: .
J: TRBJ1-3